This TCR beta chain was profiled in a study of cytomegalovirus exposure and HLA in healthy donors. For the study at large: Earlier, 150 million to 200 million T cells were analyzed, and 117 million unique TCR beta sequences were found among them. Study findings and constraints: Reportedly, diagnosis of cytomegalovirus status by the classifier showed high specificity and sensitivity.

This clone was seen more than once but under ten times. Its antigen is unidentified. Trimming took 5 bases from V and 0 from J; bases not matched to a gene: 4. This CDR3 has 16 amino acids. Per the germline V gene, CDR1 is LNHNV and CDR2 is YYDKDF (reference sequence). The PCR was carried out with 60 Vbeta primers and 13 Jbeta primers. Clones were read by immunoSEQ multiplex PCR, and TCRdb kept only the in-frame ones, dropping some. This sample yields over 65,000 clones, of which roughly 75% are seen a single time; roughly 7.1% belongs to the top ten. The chain has TRBV15 and TRBJ2-4, with TRBD2 matching 10 bases. Material for sequencing was PBMCs. The origin of this receptor is a woman in her 40s in good health and CMV-seronegative. The CDR3 DNA follows: TGTGCCACCAGCCCCCTAGCGGGAGAAGCCAAAAACATTCAGTACTTC. Its protein is CATSPLAGEAKNIQYF.